Listed here is a single TCR beta chain. This clonotype was counted only a few times. Its antigen is still unknown. No qualities accompany the bases; no much larger clone lies one base away. This specimen comes from a study of identical twins (dated by TCRdb to the mid-2010s). Background on the whole study: The study deep-sequenced TCR alpha and beta repertoires from monozygotic twins, unrelated adults of various ages and cord blood to test whether fetal clonotypes persist. Replicate twin experiments were performed at different times using different library preparation protocols to rule out contamination. Overall results and qualifications from the work: A weaker excess of twin sharing was found in beta out-of-frame sequences because the signal-to-noise ratio was lowered by fewer shared sequences. Compared with coincidental sharing between unrelated individuals, out-of-frame TCR alpha sequences shared between twins had an excess of sequences with low generation probability. Invariant T cells such as MAIT and iNKT could partly confound zero-insertion analyses, although diverse VJ usage argued against such confounding for most clonotypes. Abundant cord blood beta clonotypes carried fewer insertions; young adult naive repertoires showed a weaker similar trend, while memory repertoires showed none. In monozygotic twins, out-of-frame TCR alpha sharing was systematically underestimated by recombination models, although the models agreed with sharing between unrelated individuals. Because the same donors could not be followed over many years, the conclusions depended on cross-sectional statistical analysis.

Receptor amplification or capture employed 5' RACE. Reads for this sample came from an Illumina HiSeq 2000. A universal primer binding site was introduced by template switching, and a unique molecular identifier was present in the final cDNA, enabling accurate counting of TCR cDNA molecules. First-strand cDNA for TCR alpha and beta chains was synthesized from specific primers in the conserved constant-segment region. Each cDNA library was double barcoded, with a SMART-Mk sample barcode plus Illumina barcodes, to control for contamination. TruSeq adapter sequences, together with Illumina sample barcodes, were added in two successive PCR steps. The Illumina HiSeq platform was used with custom primers to sequence TCR alpha and beta cDNA libraries. For the original study's pipeline: Raw reads were processed with MiGEC to extract unique molecular identifiers, and MiXCR was used to determine CDR3 positions. For each individual, recombination models were inferred using an EM algorithm with the repgenHMM and IGoR tools. Shared clonotypes were analyzed with the tcR package in R, and sharing was normalized by the product of cloneset sizes. To study raw recombination without the effects of thymic and clonal selection, out-of-frame nonproductive sequences were analyzed. TCRdb reanalyzed the raw reads on its own, using fastp at Q25 for trimming and MiXCR for clone calling, and kept in-frame beta chains. Rows with a matching CDR3 protein are joined into one entry that keeps the most common DNA and genes. These V and J calls originate from TCRdb's pipeline instead of the authors' own analysis. The sample yields 550,000 to 800,000 distinct CDR3 sequences; just over 7% were counted once. The ten biggest clones cover 1.6% of the sample.

All donors were healthy Caucasians. Three pairs of female monozygotic twins, all aged roughly 18 to 29 years, made up the twin cohort. Peripheral blood mononuclear cells were used as the source from which RNA for TCR libraries was isolated. Trimming at the junction amounts to 6 bases on V and 2 bases on J, and the germline ends lie 17 bases apart. From a lookup of the germline V gene, CDR1 and CDR2 are MNHNS and SASEGT. Including the terminal cysteine and phenylalanine, the CDR3 comprises 15 residues. Solely the CDR3 DNA is kept, with 45 bases framed from the first base. Another study also made use of these data, one on yellow fever vaccine responses in identical twins. The second study's authors report: According to the authors, the vaccine-induced T cell response in identical twins seemed to be partly convergent and partly specific to each individual. The study precisely tracked vaccine-responding T cell clones in identical twins.

Sequencing was carried out using PBMCs. This chain is built from TRBV6-1 and TRBJ2-7; a tentative D match to TRBD2 spans 5 bases. This clonotype was sampled from a woman aged 18-30 years in good health. The CDR3: CASSRGVSLAYEQYF. The sequenced DNA is TGTGCCAGCAGCCGGGGAGTCTCCCTGGCCTACGAGCAGTACTTC.